This T cell receptor beta chain was retrieved from a study of cytomegalovirus exposure and HLA in healthy donors. The PCR made use of 60 Vbeta and 13 Jbeta primers. Method: immunoSEQ multiplex PCR; TCRdb's copy keeps in-frame clones and lacks some. The sample lists about 180,000 clones; 70% to 85% were seen once. With regard to this clone: Its antigen is currently unknown.

General study findings and limits: Earlier analysis yielded a pattern in which most TCR beta V segments were productive about 90% or about 30% of the time. A further, later analysis showed that HLA-associated TCR beta chains (compared with equally common others) were more clonally expanded. Cytomegalovirus association was assigned to some 160 TCR beta chains.

The TCR comes from a woman aged 40 to 49 in good health and CMV-seronegative. Sequenced: PBMCs.

CDR3 in DNA: TGTGCCTGGAGTGCCAGATTTGAAAAACTGTTTTTT. Its protein product is CAWSARFEKLFF. V is TRBV30 and J is TRBJ1-4; D gene unclear. This CDR3 is 12 amino acids long. Germline V gene sequence: CDR1 GTSNPN, CDR2 SVGIG (reference sequence). V was clipped by 1 base and J by 7 bases, with 7 bases between them.